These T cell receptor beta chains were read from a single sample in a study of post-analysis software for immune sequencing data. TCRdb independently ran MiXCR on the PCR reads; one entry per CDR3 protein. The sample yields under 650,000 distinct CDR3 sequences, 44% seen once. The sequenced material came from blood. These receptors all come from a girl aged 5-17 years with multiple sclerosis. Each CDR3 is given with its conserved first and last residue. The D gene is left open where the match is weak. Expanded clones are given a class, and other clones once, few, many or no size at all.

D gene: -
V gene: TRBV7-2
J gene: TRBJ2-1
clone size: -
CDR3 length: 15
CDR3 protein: CASSRSGPSYNEQFF
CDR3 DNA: TGTGCCAGCAGCAGGAGCGGGCCCTCCTACAATGAGCAGTTCTTC

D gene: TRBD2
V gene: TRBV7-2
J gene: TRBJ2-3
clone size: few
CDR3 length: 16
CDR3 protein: CASSLGRQRGADTQYF
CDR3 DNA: TGTGCCAGCAGCTTAGGGAGGCAGCGGGGGGCAGATACGCAGTATTTT

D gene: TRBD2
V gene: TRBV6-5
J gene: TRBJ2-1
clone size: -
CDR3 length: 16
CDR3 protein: CASSYLSGRGYNEQFF
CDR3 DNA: TGTGCCAGCAGTTATCTCAGCGGGAGAGGTTACAATGAGCAGTTCTTC

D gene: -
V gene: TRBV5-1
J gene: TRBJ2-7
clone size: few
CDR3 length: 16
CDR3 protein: CASSLAGGLSSYEQYF
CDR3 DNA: TGCGCCAGCAGCTTGGCCGGGGGGCTGTCATCCTACGAGCAGTACTTC

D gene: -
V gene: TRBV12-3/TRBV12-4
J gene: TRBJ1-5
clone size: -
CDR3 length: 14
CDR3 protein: CASSRRGYNQPQHF
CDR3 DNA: TGTGCCAGCAGCCGTAGGGGGTACAATCAGCCCCAGCATTTT

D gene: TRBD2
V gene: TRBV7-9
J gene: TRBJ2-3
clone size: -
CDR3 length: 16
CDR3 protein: CASRILAGGFADTQYF
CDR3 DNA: TGTGCCAGCAGAATACTAGCGGGAGGGTTCGCAGATACGCAGTATTTT

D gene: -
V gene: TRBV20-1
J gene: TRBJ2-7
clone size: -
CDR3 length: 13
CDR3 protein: CSAREPTVYEQYF
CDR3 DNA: TGCAGTGCTAGAGAGCCAACAGTCTACGAGCAGTACTTC

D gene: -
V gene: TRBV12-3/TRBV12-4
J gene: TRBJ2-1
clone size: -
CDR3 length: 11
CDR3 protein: CASSLNYEQFF
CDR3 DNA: TGTGCCAGCAGTTTAAACTATGAGCAGTTCTTC

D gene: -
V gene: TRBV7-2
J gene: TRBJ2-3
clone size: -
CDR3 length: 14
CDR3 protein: CASNLNPHPDTQYF
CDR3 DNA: TGTGCCAGCAACTTAAACCCCCACCCCGATACGCAGTATTTT

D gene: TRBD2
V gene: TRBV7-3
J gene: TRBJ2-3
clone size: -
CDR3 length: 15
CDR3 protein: CASSLNGGAPDTQYF
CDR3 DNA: TGTGCCAGCAGCTTAAACGGGGGGGCCCCAGATACGCAGTATTTT

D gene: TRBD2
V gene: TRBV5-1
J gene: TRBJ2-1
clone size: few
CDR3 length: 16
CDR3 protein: CASSRGGSIANNEQFF
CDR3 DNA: TGCGCCAGCAGCCGGGGGGGGAGCATCGCCAACAATGAGCAGTTCTTC

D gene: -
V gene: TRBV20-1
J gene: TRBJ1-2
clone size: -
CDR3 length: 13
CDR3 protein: CSASEQGYYGYTF
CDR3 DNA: TGCAGTGCTAGTGAGCAGGGGTATTATGGCTACACCTTC

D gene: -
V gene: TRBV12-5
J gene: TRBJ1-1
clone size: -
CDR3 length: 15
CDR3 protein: CASGPRTFMNTEAFF
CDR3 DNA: TGTGCTAGTGGCCCCCGGACATTCATGAACACTGAAGCTTTCTTT

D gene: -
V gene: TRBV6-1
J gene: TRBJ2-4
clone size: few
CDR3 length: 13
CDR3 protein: CAITPGVSDEQYF
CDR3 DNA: TGTGCCATTACTCCGGGGGTCTCGGATGAGCAGTACTTC

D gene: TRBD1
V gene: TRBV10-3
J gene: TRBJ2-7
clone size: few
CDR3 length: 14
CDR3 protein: CAIRDGTGPYEQYF
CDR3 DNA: TGTGCCATCAGAGACGGGACAGGGCCCTACGAGCAGTACTTC

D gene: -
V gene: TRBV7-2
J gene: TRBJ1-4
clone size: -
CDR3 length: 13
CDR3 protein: CASSLVDREKLFF
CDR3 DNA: TGTGCCAGCAGCTTAGTAGACAGGGAAAAACTGTTTTTT

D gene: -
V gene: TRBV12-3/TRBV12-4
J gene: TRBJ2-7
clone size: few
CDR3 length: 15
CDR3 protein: CASSYDAANSYEQYF
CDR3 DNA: TGTGCCAGCAGTTACGACGCTGCCAACTCCTACGAGCAGTACTTC

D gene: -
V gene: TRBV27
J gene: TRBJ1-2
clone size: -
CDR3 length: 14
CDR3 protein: CASSTGKEDYGYTF
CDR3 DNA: TGTGCCAGCAGTACGGGCAAGGAAGACTATGGCTACACCTTC

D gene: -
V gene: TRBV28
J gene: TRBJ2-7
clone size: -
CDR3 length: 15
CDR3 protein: CASSFSPIAPYEQYF
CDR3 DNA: TGTGCCAGCAGTTTCTCCCCTATAGCCCCCTACGAGCAGTACTTC

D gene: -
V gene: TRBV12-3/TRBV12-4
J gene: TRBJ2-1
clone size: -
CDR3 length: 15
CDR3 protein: CASSLTIPRRNEQFF
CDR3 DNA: TGTGCCAGCAGTTTGACGATCCCTAGGCGGAATGAGCAGTTCTTC

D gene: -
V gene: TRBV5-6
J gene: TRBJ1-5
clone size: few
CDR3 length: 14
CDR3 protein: CASSLLGNNQPQHF
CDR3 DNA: TGTGCCAGCAGCTTATTAGGGAACAATCAGCCCCAGCATTTT

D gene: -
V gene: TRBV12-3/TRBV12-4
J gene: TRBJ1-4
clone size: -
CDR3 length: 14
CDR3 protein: CASRPGQLNEKLFF
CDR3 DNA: TGTGCCAGCAGGCCGGGGCAGCTAAATGAAAAACTGTTTTTT

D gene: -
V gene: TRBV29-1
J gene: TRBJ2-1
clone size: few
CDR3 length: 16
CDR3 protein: CSVDGGRWLEVNEQFF
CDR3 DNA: TGCAGCGTTGATGGGGGGAGGTGGCTAGAGGTCAATGAGCAGTTCTTC

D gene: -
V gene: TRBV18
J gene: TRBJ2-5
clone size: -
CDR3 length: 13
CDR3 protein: CASSPWPGETQYF
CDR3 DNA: TGTGCCAGCTCACCATGGCCGGGGGAGACCCAGTACTTC

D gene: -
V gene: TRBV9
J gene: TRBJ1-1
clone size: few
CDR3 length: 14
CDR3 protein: CASSENWGHTEAFF
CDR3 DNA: TGTGCCAGCAGCGAGAACTGGGGGCACACTGAAGCTTTCTTT

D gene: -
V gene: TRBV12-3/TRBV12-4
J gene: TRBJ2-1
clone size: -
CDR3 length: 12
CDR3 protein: CASSNRGYEQFF
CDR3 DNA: TGTGCCAGCAGTAACCGGGGATATGAGCAGTTCTTC